In its sample, the clone carrying this T cell receptor (beta chain) was seen a few times. The antigen is undetermined. The treatment is: approximately 9-day PBMC culture with coronavirus spike peptide pools or control peptides (ViraFEST assay). Those CD4+ T cells from the unexposed donor predate the COVID-19 pandemic (2011-2018). Germline CDR1 LNHDA, CDR2 SQIVND (reference sequence). V lost 3 bases and J 15 bases, leaving 12 bases between the germline ends. CDR3 length equals 11 residues. Cultured CD4+ T cell DNA underwent sequencing with the Oncomine TCR Beta short-read assay. TCRdb reprocessed the PCR reads via MiXCR and lists one record per CDR3 protein. Of thousands of distinct CDR3 sequences in the sample, roughly 36% were seen once. The data derive from a study of vaccination and CD4 T cells after COVID-19. Background on the study: Cultures that served as controls received a CEFX pool, an HIV-1 Nef pool, or no peptide.

Notes on the study in general: SARS-CoV-2-reactive clonotypes rose nonsignificantly, with the median going from approximately 21 to 40.

Sequenced material: CD4+ T cells from blood, cultured in vitro. The chain recombines TRBV19 with TRBJ2-1, with D unclear. The sequence was collected from a human donor in good health. CDR3 region: CASSIGVSTFF. The CDR3 DNA is TGTGCCAGTAGTATCGGTGTGAGTACGTTCTTC. The full variable domain, its missing parts supplied by reference TRBV19 and TRBJ2-1, is DGGITQSPKYLFRKEGQNVTLSCEQNLNHDAMYWYRQDPGQGLRLIYYSQIVNDFQKGDIAEGYSVSREKKESFPLTVTSAQKNPTAFYLCASSIGVSTFFGPGTRLTVL.